These T cell receptor beta chains were read from a single sample in a study of T cell responses to AZD1222 COVID-19 vaccine. TCRdb's copy holds only in-frame clones and misses some; the assay was immunoSEQ multiplex PCR. The repertoire holds approximately 100,000 clones, 85% to 90% seen once, with about 3.7% in the top ten. The material sequenced was peripheral blood, taken on day 0 of AZD1222 vaccination. The receptors here all came from an adult in good health. The CDR3 runs from the conserved cysteine through the conserved F or W. D genes are given only for firm matches. Clone sizes are given selectively: once, few, many, or a class where the clone is expanded.

j_gene | abundance | v_gene | d_gene | CDR3nt | CDR3aa
TRBJ2-7 | . | TRBV7-8 | TRBD1 | TGTGCCAGCAGCTTATCCCGGGACAGGGATTCTGACGAGCAGTACTTC | CASSLSRDRDSDEQYF
TRBJ2-7 | . | TRBV7-8 | . | TGTGCCAGCAGCCCGACTTTTGGACAGAGCTCCTACGAGCAGTACTTC | CASSPTFGQSSYEQYF
TRBJ1-1 | . | TRBV19 | . | TGTGCCAGTAGAGAAAGGGACAATCTGAACACTGAAGCTTTCTTT | CASRERDNLNTEAFF
TRBJ2-7 | . | TRBV5-4 | TRBD1 | TGTGCCAGCAGTCATGGGATGCCGGGACAGGGGAACCACGAGCAGTACTTC | CASSHGMPGQGNHEQYF
TRBJ2-2 | . | TRBV6-5 | TRBD2 | TGTGCCAGCAGCTCTACTAGCGGGGTTACCGGGGAGCTGTTTTTT | CASSSTSGVTGELFF
TRBJ1-2 | . | TRBV11-2 | . | TGTGCCAGCAGCCTAGAGGCAGGGGCCAACTATGGCTACACCTTC | CASSLEAGANYGYTF
TRBJ2-4 | . | TRBV7-2 | TRBD1 | TGTGCCAGCAGCTCCGTGACAGGGTTAGGAAACATTCAGTACTTC | CASSSVTGLGNIQYF
TRBJ1-2 | . | TRBV5-5 | . | TGTGCCAGCAGCTTGGAAGACACCCTTAACTATGGCTACACCTTC | CASSLEDTLNYGYTF
TRBJ1-2 | once | TRBV9 | TRBD1 | TGTGCCAGCAGCGGGGGGACAGGGTTGGCCTATGGCTACACCTTC | CASSGGTGLAYGYTF
TRBJ1-6 | . | TRBV27 | . | TGTGCCAGCACTTCTCCTATTAATTCACCCCTCCACTTT | CASTSPINSPLHF
TRBJ1-2 | . | TRBV7-9 | . | TGTGCCAGCAGCCCACAGGGAGGTAACTATGGCTACACCTTC | CASSPQGGNYGYTF
TRBJ1-2 | . | TRBV18 | . | TGTGCCAGCTCACCAGGGAACCATGGCTACACCTTC | CASSPGNHGYTF
TRBJ1-4 | . | TRBV5-1 | TRBD1 | TGCGCCAGCAGCTTGGGGGACAGGGGCTGGGGAAAACTGTTTTTT | CASSLGDRGWGKLFF
TRBJ1-1 | . | TRBV19 | TRBD1 | TGTGCCAGTAGTCACAGGGGTCTGAACACTGAAGCTTTCTTT | CASSHRGLNTEAFF
TRBJ1-1 | . | TRBV4-1 | . | TGCGCCAGCAGCCAAGACGGTAGGGCCAGCCAAACAAAGAACACTGAAGCTTTCTTT | CASSQDGRASQTKNTEAFF
TRBJ1-2 | . | TRBV15 | . | TGTGCCACCAGCAGAGTCGGCTATGGCTACACCTTC | CATSRVGYGYTF
TRBJ2-3 | . | TRBV25-1 | . | TGTGCCAGCAGACAGAGCGGGTACGATACGCAGTATTTT | CASRQSGYDTQYF
TRBJ2-1 | . | TRBV9 | . | TGTGCCAGCAGCCACCCCTCGGACTACAATATACAAGTGGGTGAGCAGTTCTTC | CASSHPSDYNIQVGEQFF
TRBJ2-7 | . | TRBV28 | . | TGTGCCAGCAGCCCCGGCGGTTACGAGCAGTACTTC | CASSPGGYEQYF
TRBJ1-2 | . | TRBV5-6 | . | TGTGCCAGCAGCCCGGGGATCTATGGCTACACCTTC | CASSPGIYGYTF
TRBJ1-5 | . | TRBV19 | . | TGTGCCAGTAGTCTGCACAGGGACCAGCCCCAGCATTTT | CASSLHRDQPQHF
TRBJ1-6 | few | TRBV6-1 | . | TGTGCCAGCAGTGAGGAACAGGAGAATTCACCCCTCCACTTT | CASSEEQENSPLHF
TRBJ1-2 | . | TRBV4-1 | TRBD1 | TGCGCCAGCAGCCAAGACAGGGGGGCCTATGGCTACACCTTC | CASSQDRGAYGYTF
TRBJ2-7 | . | TRBV5-4 | . | TGTGCCTACCAACGCCGGGACTCCTACGAGCAGTACTTC | CAYQRRDSYEQYF